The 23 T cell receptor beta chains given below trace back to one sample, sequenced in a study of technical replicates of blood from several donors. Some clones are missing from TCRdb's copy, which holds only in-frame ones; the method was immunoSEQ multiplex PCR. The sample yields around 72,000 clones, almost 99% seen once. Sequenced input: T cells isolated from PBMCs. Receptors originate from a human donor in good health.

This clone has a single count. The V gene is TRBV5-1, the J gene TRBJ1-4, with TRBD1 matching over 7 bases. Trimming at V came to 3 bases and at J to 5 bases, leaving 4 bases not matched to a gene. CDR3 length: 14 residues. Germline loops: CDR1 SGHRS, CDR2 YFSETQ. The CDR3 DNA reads TGCGCCAGCAGCTCGCAGACAGGGAATGAAAAACTGTTTTTT. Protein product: CASSSQTGNEKLFF.

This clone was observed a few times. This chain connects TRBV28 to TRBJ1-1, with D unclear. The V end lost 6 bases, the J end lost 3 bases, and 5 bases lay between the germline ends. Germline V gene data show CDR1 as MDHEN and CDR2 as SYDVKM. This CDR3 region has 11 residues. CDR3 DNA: TGTGCCAGCAGCGGTTACACTGAAGCTTTCTTT. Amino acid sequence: CASSGYTEAFF.

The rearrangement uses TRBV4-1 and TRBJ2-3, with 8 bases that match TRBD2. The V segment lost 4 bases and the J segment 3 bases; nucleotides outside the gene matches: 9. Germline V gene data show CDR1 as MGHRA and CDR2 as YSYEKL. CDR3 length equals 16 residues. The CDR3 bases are TGCGCCAGCAGCCTACCTCGGGAGGGCCGGACAGATACGCAGTATTTT. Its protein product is CASSLPREGRTDTQYF.

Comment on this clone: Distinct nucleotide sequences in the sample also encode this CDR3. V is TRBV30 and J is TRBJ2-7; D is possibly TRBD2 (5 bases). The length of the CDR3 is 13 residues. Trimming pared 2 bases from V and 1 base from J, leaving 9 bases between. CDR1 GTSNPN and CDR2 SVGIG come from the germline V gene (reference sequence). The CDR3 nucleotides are TGTGCCTGGAGTTTCAGCGGATCCTACGAGCAGTACTTC. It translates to CAWSFSGSYEQYF.

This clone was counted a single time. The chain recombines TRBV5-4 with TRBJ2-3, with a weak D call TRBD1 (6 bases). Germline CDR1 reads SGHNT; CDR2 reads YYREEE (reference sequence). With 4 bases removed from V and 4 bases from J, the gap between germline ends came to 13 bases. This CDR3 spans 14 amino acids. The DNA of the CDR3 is TGTGCCAGCAGCGAAGAACAGGGCCCAGATACGCAGTATTTT. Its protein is CASSEEQGPDTQYF.

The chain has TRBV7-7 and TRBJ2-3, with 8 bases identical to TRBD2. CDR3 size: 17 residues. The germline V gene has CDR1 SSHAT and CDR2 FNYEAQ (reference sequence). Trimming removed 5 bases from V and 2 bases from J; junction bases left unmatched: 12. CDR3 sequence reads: CASSVEPGGRPTDTQYF. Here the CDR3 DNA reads TGTGCCAGCAGCGTAGAACCGGGAGGGCGCCCCACAGATACGCAGTATTTT.

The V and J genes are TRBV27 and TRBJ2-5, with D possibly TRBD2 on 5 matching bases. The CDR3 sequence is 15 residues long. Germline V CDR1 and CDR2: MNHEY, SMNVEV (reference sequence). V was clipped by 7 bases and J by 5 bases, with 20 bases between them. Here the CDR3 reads CASIGPGRFQETQYF. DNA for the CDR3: TGTGCCAGCATTGGCCCGGGAAGGTTTCAGGAGACCCAGTACTTC.

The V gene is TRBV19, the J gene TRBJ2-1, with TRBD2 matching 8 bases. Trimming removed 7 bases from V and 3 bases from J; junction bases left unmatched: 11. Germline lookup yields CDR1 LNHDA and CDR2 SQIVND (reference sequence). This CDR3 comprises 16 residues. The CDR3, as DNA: TGTGCCAGTAACGATGGCGGGGGGAGAGGCTACAATGAGCAGTTCTTC. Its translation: CASNDGGGRGYNEQFF.

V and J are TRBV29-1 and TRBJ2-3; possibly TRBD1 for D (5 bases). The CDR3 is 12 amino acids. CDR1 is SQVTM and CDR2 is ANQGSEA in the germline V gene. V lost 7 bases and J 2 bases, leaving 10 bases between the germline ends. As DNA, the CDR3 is TGCAGCGACGGACACCCCACAGATACGCAGTATTTT. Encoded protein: CSDGHPTDTQYF.

CDR3 protein: CASRIQGSSYEQYF. The CDR3 DNA follows: TGTGCCAGCAGGATCCAGGGAAGCTCCTACGAGCAGTACTTC. The chain links TRBV6-1 to TRBJ2-7; TRBD1 is a possible D gene (5 bases). This CDR3 has 14 amino acids. Between the trimmed V and J ends, which lost 6 bases and 0 bases, there was a span of 12 bases. Germline lookup yields CDR1 MNHNS and CDR2 SASEGT.

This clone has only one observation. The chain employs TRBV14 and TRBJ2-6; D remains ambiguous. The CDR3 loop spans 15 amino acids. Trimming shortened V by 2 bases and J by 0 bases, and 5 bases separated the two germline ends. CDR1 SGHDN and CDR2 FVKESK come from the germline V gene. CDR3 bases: TGTGCCAGCAGCCAATTCGTCTCTGGGGCCAACGTCCTGACTTTC. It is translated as CASSQFVSGANVLTF.

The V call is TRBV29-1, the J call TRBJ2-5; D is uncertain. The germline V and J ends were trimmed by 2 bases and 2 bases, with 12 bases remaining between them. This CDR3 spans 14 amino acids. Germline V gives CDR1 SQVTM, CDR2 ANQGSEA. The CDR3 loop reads CSVEIVNRQETQYF. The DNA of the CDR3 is TGCAGCGTTGAAATAGTTAACAGACAAGAGACCCAGTACTTC.

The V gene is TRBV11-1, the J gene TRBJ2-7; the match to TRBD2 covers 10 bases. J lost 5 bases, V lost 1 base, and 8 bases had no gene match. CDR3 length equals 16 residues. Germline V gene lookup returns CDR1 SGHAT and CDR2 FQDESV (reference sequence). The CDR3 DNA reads TGTGCCAGCAGCTTAGAGCGGGAGGGCCGGTGGAACGAGCAGTACTTC. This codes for CASSLEREGRWNEQYF.

The CDR3 DNA is TGTGCCAGCAGCTTTAGGACAGGGGGCTCTGAAAAACTGTTTTTT. This sequence encodes CASSFRTGGSEKLFF. The chain uses TRBV5-4 and TRBJ1-4, with 11 positions matching TRBD1. The length of the CDR3 is 15 residues. The germline V gene encodes CDR1 SGHNT and CDR2 YYREEE (reference sequence). Unmatched junction bases numbered 4, after V lost 2 bases and J lost 7 bases.

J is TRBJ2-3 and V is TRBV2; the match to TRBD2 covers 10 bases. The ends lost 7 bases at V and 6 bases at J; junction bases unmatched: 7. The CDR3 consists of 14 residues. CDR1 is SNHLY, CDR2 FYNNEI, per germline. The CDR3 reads CASKLAGALDTQYF. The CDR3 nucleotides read TGTGCCAGCAAGCTAGCGGGAGCTCTGGATACGCAGTATTTT. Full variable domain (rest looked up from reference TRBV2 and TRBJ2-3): EPEVTQTPSHQVTQMGQEVILRCVPISNHLYFYWYRQILGQKVEFLVSFYNNEISEKSEIFDDQFSVERPDGSNFTLKIRSTKLEDSAMYFCASKLAGALDTQYFGPGTRLTVL.

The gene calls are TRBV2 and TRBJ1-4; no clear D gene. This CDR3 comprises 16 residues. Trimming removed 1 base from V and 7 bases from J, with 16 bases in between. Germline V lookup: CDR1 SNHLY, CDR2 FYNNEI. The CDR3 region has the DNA TGTGCCAGCAGTGAAGACGCGACCGCGGCTCCTGAAAAACTGTTTTTT. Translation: CASSEDATAAPEKLFF.

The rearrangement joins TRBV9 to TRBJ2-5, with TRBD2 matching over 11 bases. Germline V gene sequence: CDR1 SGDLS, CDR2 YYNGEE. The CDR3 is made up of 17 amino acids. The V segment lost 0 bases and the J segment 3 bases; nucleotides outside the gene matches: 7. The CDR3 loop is CASSVAATSGSKETQYF. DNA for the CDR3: TGTGCCAGCAGCGTAGCCGCCACTAGCGGGAGTAAAGAGACCCAGTACTTC.

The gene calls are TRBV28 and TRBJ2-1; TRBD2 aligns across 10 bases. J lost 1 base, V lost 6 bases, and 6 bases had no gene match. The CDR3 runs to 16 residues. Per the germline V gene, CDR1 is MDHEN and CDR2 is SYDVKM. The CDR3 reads CASRYLAGGSYNEQFF. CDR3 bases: TGTGCCAGCAGATACTTAGCGGGAGGTTCCTACAATGAGCAGTTCTTC.

The CDR3 DNA reads as TGTGCCAGCGGGGAGGCCACTGAAGCTTTCTTT. Encoded protein: CASGEATEAFF. The V gene is TRBV9, the J gene TRBJ1-1; D not certain. V shed 7 bases and J shed 4 bases, with 8 bases lying between them. CDR3 length: 11 amino acids. CDR1 is SGDLS, CDR2 YYNGEE, per germline.

This CDR3 is CASIGTVLNTEAFF. The DNA for the CDR3 is TGTGCCAGCATTGGGACAGTGTTAAACACTGAAGCTTTCTTT. The V gene is TRBV2, the J gene TRBJ1-1, with TRBD1 matching 7 bases. Unmatched junction bases numbered 7, after V lost 7 bases and J lost 2 bases. The V gene's germline CDR1 is SNHLY and CDR2 FYNNEI. The CDR3 contains 14 residues.

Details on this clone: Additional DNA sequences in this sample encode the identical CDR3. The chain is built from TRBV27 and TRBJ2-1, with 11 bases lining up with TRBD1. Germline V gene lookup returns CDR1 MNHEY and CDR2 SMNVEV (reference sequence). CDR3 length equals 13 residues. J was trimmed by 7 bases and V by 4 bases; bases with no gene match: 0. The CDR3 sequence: CASSWDRGNEQFF. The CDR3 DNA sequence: TGTGCCAGCAGTTGGGACAGGGGGAATGAGCAGTTCTTC.

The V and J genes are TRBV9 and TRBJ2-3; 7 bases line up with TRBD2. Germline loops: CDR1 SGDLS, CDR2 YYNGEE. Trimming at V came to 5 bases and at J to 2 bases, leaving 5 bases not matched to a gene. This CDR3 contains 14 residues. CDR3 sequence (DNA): TGTGCCAGCAGGGGGAGGGACTTCACAGATACGCAGTATTTT. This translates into CASRGRDFTDTQYF.

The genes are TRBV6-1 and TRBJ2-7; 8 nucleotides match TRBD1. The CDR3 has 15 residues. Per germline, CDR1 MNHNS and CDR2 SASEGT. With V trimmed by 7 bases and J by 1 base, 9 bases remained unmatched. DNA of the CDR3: TGTGCCAGCACCGAGTGGGACAGGCCTTCCTACGAGCAGTACTTC. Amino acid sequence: CASTEWDRPSYEQYF.